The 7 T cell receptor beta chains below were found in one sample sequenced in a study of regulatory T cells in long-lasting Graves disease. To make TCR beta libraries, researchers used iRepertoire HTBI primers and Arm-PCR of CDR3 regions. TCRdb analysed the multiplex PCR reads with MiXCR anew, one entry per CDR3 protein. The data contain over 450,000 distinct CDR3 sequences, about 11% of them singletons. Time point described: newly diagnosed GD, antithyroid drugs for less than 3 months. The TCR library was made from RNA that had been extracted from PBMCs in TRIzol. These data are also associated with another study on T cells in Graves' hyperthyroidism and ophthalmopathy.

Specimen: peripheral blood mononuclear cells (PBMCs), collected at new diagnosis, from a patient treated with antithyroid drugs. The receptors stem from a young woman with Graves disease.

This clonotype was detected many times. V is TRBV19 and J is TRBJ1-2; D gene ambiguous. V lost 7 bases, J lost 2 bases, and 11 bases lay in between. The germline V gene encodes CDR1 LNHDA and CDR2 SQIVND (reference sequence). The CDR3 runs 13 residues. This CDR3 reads CASKEGSNYGYTF. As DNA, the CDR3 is TGTGCCAGTAAGGAGGGAAGCAACTATGGCTACACCTTC.

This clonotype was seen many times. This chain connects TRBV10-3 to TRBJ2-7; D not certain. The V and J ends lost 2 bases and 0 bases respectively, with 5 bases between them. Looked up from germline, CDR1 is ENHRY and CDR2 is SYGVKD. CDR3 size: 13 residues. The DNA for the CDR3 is TGTGCCATCAGTGAGAAGGCCTCCTACGAGCAGTACTTC. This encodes CAISEKASYEQYF.

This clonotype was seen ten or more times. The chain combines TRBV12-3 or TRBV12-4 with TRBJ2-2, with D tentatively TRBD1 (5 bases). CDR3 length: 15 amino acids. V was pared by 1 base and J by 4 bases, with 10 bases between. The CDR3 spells CASSLGGALTGELFF. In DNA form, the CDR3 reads TGTGCCAGCAGTTTAGGTGGGGCCCTCACCGGGGAGCTGTTTTTT.

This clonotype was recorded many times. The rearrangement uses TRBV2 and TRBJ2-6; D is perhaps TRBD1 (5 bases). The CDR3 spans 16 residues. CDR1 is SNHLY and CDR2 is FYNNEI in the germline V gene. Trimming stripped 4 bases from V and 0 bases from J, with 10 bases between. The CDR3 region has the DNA TGTGCCAGCAGTGGGACATTTAGCTCTGGGGCCAACGTCCTGACTTTC. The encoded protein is CASSGTFSSGANVLTF.

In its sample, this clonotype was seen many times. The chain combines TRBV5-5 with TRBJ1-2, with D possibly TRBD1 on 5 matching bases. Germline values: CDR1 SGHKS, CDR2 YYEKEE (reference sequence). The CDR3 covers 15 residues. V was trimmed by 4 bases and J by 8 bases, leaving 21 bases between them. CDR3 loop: CASSILGRGASGYTF. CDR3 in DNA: TGTGCCAGCAGCATCCTCGGAAGGGGCGCATCCGGCTACACCTTC.

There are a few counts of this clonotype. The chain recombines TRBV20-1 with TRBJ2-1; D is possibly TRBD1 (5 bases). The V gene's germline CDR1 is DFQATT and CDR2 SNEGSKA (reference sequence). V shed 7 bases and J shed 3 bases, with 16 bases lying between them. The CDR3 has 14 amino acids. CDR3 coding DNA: TGCAGTGTCAACTCGAGAGACAGCTACAATGAGCAGTTCTTC. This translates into CSVNSRDSYNEQFF.

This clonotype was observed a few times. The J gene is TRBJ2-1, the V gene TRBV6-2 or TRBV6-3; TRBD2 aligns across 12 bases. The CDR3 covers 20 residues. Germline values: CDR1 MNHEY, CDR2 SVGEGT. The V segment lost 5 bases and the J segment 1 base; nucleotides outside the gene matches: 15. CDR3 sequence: CASSPGQGFTSGGSYNEQFF. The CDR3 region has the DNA TGTGCCAGCAGTCCGGGACAGGGGTTTACTAGCGGGGGGTCCTACAATGAGCAGTTCTTC.